The 16 T cell receptor beta chains below all came from one sample that was sequenced in a study of CD8+CD57+ T cells in acquired aplastic anemia. The template used for profiling TCR beta VDJ and CDR3 was genomic DNA. TCRdb reprocessed the reads with MiXCR, giving one entry per CDR3 protein. The table shows approximately 98,000 distinct CDR3 sequences, with around 50% occurring only once. The sequencing input was sorted CD4+, CD8+, or CD8+CD57+ T cells (not recorded which) from PBMCs. The receptors were sampled from a human donor in good health, serving as a control.

This chain connects TRBV19 to TRBJ1-1; D remains ambiguous. CDR3 length: 13 residues. V lost 0 bases and J lost 11, with 13 bases in between. Germline-derived CDR1 and CDR2 are LNHDA and SQIVND (reference sequence). The CDR3 region is CASSIEVGPPAFF. The CDR3 nucleotides are TGTGCCAGTAGTATAGAGGTCGGCCCCCCCGCTTTCTTT.

The chain carries TRBV7-9 and TRBJ1-2; no definite D call. Trimming shortened V by 0 bases and J by 3 bases, and 2 bases separated the two germline ends. The CDR3 loop spans 12 amino acids. Germline V gene data show CDR1 as SEHNR and CDR2 as FQNEAQ (reference sequence). DNA of the CDR3: TGTGCCAGCAGCTTAGCCGACTATGGCTACACCTTC. It specifies CASSLADYGYTF.

The sample holds many counts of this clonotype. A junction end diverges from the germline sequence, so it may reflect a read error. This chain links TRBV24-1 with TRBJ2-1; D gene ambiguous. CDR1 KGHDR and CDR2 SFDVKD come from the germline V gene. The CDR3 runs to 14 residues. CDR3 coding DNA: TGTGCCACCAGTGATTTGAACTCCGACAATGAGCAGTTCTTC. Encoded protein: CATSDLNSDNEQFF.

The chain joins TRBV11-2 to TRBJ2-3, with 7 bases that match TRBD2. Germline V lookup: CDR1 SGHAT, CDR2 FQNNGV. The CDR3 has 16 amino acids. J lost 0 bases, V lost 2 bases, and 5 bases had no gene match. CDR3: CASSLRAGRSTDTQYF. CDR3 bases: TGTGCCAGCAGCTTACGAGCGGGGCGCAGCACAGATACGCAGTATTTT.

The CDR3 sequence: CASSKRDTHEQYF. The CDR3 DNA reads as TGTGCCAGCAGTAAGCGGGACACCCACGAGCAGTACTTC. The chain carries TRBV6-1 and TRBJ2-7; maybe TRBD2 (7 bases). The CDR3 loop spans 13 amino acids. Germline assignment: CDR1 MNHNS and CDR2 SASEGT. Trimming took 5 bases from V and 5 from J, leaving 13 bases between them.

The genes are TRBV9 and TRBJ2-4, with D possibly matching TRBD1 (6 bases). Per the germline V gene, CDR1 is SGDLS and CDR2 is YYNGEE. This CDR3 contains 14 residues. V was cut by 5 bases and J by 0 bases, with 9 bases left in between. Here the CDR3 reads CASSHREAKNIQYF. CDR3 sequence (DNA): TGTGCCAGCAGTCACAGGGAAGCCAAAAACATTCAGTACTTC. Full variable domain (missing parts from reference TRBV9 and TRBJ2-4): DSGVTQTPKHLITATGQRVTLRCSPRSGDLSVYWYQQSLDQGLQFLIQYYNGEERAKGNILERFSAQQFPDLHSELNLSSLELGDSALYFCASSHREAKNIQYFGAGTRLSVL.

The rearrangement links TRBV10-3 to TRBJ1-3; D is unclear. From germline, CDR1 is ENHRY and CDR2 SYGVKD. V was trimmed by 1 base and J by 0 bases, leaving 13 bases between them. The CDR3 contains 17 residues. The CDR3 protein is CAISEFGGMSSGNTIYF. The DNA of the CDR3 is TGTGCCATCAGTGAGTTCGGAGGGATGAGCTCTGGAAACACCATATATTTT.

This clonotype has ten or more counts. The rearrangement joins TRBV24-1 to TRBJ2-2, with D maybe TRBD1 (5 bases). In germline, CDR1 is KGHDR, CDR2 SFDVKD. The CDR3 consists of 15 residues. V lost 4 bases and J lost 7, with 15 bases in between. The CDR3 loop reads CATSDSTALGGELFF. The CDR3 DNA follows: TGTGCCACCAGTGACTCGACAGCTCTCGGCGGGGAGCTGTTTTTT.

This clonotype was counted a few times. The chain recombines TRBV25-1 with TRBJ2-3; 8 bases line up with TRBD2. V lost 3 bases, J lost 0 bases, and 8 bases stayed unmatched. The CDR3 extends over 17 amino acids. Germline assignment: CDR1 MGHDK and CDR2 SYGVNS. This chain's CDR3 is CASSDLAGSPSTDTQYF. In DNA form, the CDR3 reads TGTGCCAGCAGTGATCTAGCGGGTTCACCTAGCACAGATACGCAGTATTTT.

The chain combines TRBV15 with TRBJ1-2, with a weak D call TRBD1 (6 bases). The CDR3 covers 14 residues. Trimming stripped 10 bases from V and 4 bases from J, with 19 bases between. Germline CDR1 is LNHNV and CDR2 is YYDKDF (reference sequence). For the CDR3, the DNA is TGTGCCAGCAGTGAATGGGGGCTCGTCTATGGCTACACCTTC. The encoded protein is CASSEWGLVYGYTF.

In DNA form, the CDR3 reads TGTGCCAGCAGCCCAGGGACGGGGGGGACTGGCTACGAGCAGTACTTC. Its translation is CASSPGTGGTGYEQYF. The V gene is TRBV11-1, the J gene TRBJ2-7; 8 bases are shared with TRBD2. CDR1 SGHAT and CDR2 FQDESV come from the germline V gene (reference sequence). V dropped 5 bases and J dropped 3; count of bases not matched to a gene: 12. The CDR3 extends over 16 amino acids.

The chain employs TRBV2 and TRBJ1-6; D remains ambiguous. The germline V and J ends were trimmed by 4 bases and 10 bases, with 8 bases remaining between them. Germline assignment: CDR1 SNHLY and CDR2 FYNNEI. The CDR3 contains 12 residues. The CDR3 bases are TGTGCCAGCAGTGGACAATTCTCACCCCTCCACTTT. As protein: CASSGQFSPLHF.

This clonotype has ten or more counts. The chain employs TRBV6-2 or TRBV6-3 and TRBJ2-7; 7 bases fit TRBD2. Germline values: CDR1 MNHEY, CDR2 SVGEGT. The J segment lost 2 bases and the V segment lost 1 base, leaving 5 bases of the junction unmatched. The CDR3 covers 15 residues. CDR3 nucleotides: TGTGCCAGCAGTTACTTCGGACTAGTAACCTACGAGCAGTACTTC. Protein product: CASSYFGLVTYEQYF.

J is TRBJ2-7 and V is TRBV25-1; 7 bases are a match to TRBD1. The CDR3 has 13 amino acids. Germline lookup yields CDR1 MGHDK and CDR2 SYGVNS. V dropped 6 bases and J dropped 5; count of bases not matched to a gene: 7. In DNA form, the CDR3 reads TGTGCCAGCAGACACAGTACAGGGGACGAGCAGTACTTC. Residues: CASRHSTGDEQYF.

This clonotype showed up just a few times. CDR3 coding DNA: TGTGCCAGCTTCCTAATGAGGAACACTGAAGCTTTCTTT. This encodes CASFLMRNTEAFF. This chain uses TRBV6-2 or TRBV6-3 with TRBJ1-1; D call uncertain. The CDR3 has 13 amino acids. Germline V CDR1 and CDR2: MNHEY, SVGEGT. V was cut by 8 bases and J by 1 base, with 11 bases left in between.

This clonotype appeared many times. The rearrangement links TRBV6-1 to TRBJ2-2, with D perhaps matching TRBD1 (6 bases). Trimming shortened V by 6 bases and J by 1 base, and 12 bases separated the two germline ends. The CDR3 runs to 15 residues. The germline gives CDR1 MNHNS, CDR2 SASEGT. The CDR3 nucleotides read TGTGCCAGCAGAAAACCGGGACAGAACACCGGGGAGCTGTTTTTT. This translates into CASRKPGQNTGELFF.